This T cell receptor beta chain was found in a study of blood T cells in healthy people across ages. Study results and limitations: Both naive CD4+ cell counts and diversity were greater in long-lived donors than in aged donors. What prevented conclusive comparison of naive and antigen-experienced cells was that PBMCs were unsorted.

Primed by a sample-barcoded 5' primer and a J-beta primer mix, a second PCR proceeded for 7 to 11 cycles. TCRdb ran MiXCR on the 5' RACE reads and lists one entry per CDR3 protein. The repertoire holds about 670,000 distinct CDR3 sequences, with around 41% as singletons. This clonotype was found many times. Its cognate antigen is unknown. V was shortened by 4 bases and J by 2 bases, with 11 bases between the two germline ends. The length of the CDR3 is 14 residues. The V gene's germline CDR1 is SGHRS and CDR2 YFSETQ. The material sequenced was blood. The sequence was obtained from an elderly man in good health. The V call is TRBV5-1, the J call TRBJ2-3; D is undetermined. CDR3 sequence reads: CASSPRSSTDTQYF. The CDR3 DNA reads as TGCGCCAGCAGCCCACGGTCCTCCACAGATACGCAGTATTTT.